This TCR beta chain was identified in a study of CD4+ T cells in melanoma. Data came from immunoSEQ multiplex PCR; TCRdb stores just in-frame clones and leaves some out. The table has 120,000 to 150,000 clones, around 90% seen once; the top ten hold 1.5%. Trimming removed 0 bases at V and 7 bases at J, with 15 bases between. CDR1 and CDR2 (germline): ENHRY, SYGVKD. CDR3 length: 15 residues. For this clone: Antigen unknown.

Points from the study as a whole: A reported correlation linked neoantigen-specific CD4+ T cells to CD8+, macrophage and B cell function. Reportedly, melanoma neoantigen-specific CD4+ T cells showed varied differentiation states.

This rearrangement joins TRBV10-3 to TRBJ1-2, with TRBD1 as a possible D gene (5 bases). The clonotype originates from a human donor with melanoma. CDR3 sequence (DNA): TGTGCCATCAGTGAGTCGTATTCTCAGGGTGGTGGCTACACCTTC. Residues: CAISESYSQGGGYTF.